Following are 11 T cell receptor beta chains from one sample sequenced in a study of T cells in Graves' hyperthyroidism and ophthalmopathy. Amplified TCR beta CDR3 regions came from RNA transcripts. HTBI primers drove first-round RT-PCR of the TCR CDR3. TCRdb independently ran MiXCR on the multiplex PCR reads; one entry per CDR3 protein. The repertoire includes approximately 600,000 distinct CDR3 sequences, 14% of them detected once, and over 6% sits in the top ten. Sequenced: blood. These receptors were taken from a woman in her late teens or twenties with Graves' ophthalmopathy.

This clonotype was found many times. The CDR3 loop reads CASSYLGGTNQPQHF. The CDR3 DNA is TGTGCCAGCAGTTATTTGGGGGGGACGAATCAGCCCCAGCATTTT. The V call is TRBV6-2 or TRBV6-3, the J call TRBJ1-5; D is possibly TRBD1 (5 bases). The CDR3 is 15 amino acids. Germline V CDR1 and CDR2: MNHEY, SVGEGT. Trimming took 3 bases from V and 4 from J, leaving 13 bases between them.

This clonotype was found many times. V usage is TRBV15 and J usage is TRBJ1-6; 12 bases are a match to TRBD1. Germline V gene sequence: CDR1 LNHNV, CDR2 YYDKDF (reference sequence). The trim removed 5 bases at V and 9 bases at J, leaving 5 bases unmatched. This CDR3 spans 15 amino acids. The CDR3 bases are TGTGCCACCAGCCAGAGGGGACAGGGGGCTTCACCCCTCCACTTT. This gives the protein CATSQRGQGASPLHF.

This clonotype came up many times. The gene calls are TRBV27 and TRBJ2-7; 9 nucleotides line up with TRBD1. The V and J ends lost 6 bases and 5 bases, in that order; junction bases with no gene match: 14. The germline gives CDR1 MNHEY, CDR2 SMNVEV (reference sequence). The CDR3 has 16 residues. CDR3 loop: CASSPPQGTGIHEQYF. The CDR3 nucleotides are TGTGCCAGCAGCCCTCCTCAGGGGACAGGGATCCACGAGCAGTACTTC.

Many counts were recorded for this clonotype. V gene TRBV20-1 combines with J gene TRBJ2-3; 8 nucleotides agree with TRBD1. This CDR3 has 16 amino acids. The V gene end was trimmed by 2 bases and the J gene end by 5 bases; junction bases not matched to a gene: 12. CDR1 DFQATT and CDR2 SNEGSKA come from the germline V gene (reference sequence). CDR3 region: CSARTDRALYGDTQYF. Written as DNA, the CDR3 is TGCAGTGCTAGAACGGACAGGGCCCTCTACGGAGATACGCAGTATTTT.

This clonotype was recorded many times. V usage is TRBV11-2 and J usage is TRBJ1-2, with D unclear. The germline CDR1 and CDR2 sequences are SGHAT and FQNNGV. V was shortened by 5 bases and J by 8 bases, with 15 bases between the two germline ends. The length of the CDR3 is 13 residues. The CDR3 loop is CASSPSRPDGYTF. CDR3 coding DNA: TGTGCCAGCAGCCCGTCCCGTCCGGACGGCTACACCTTC.

The rearrangement joins TRBV30 to TRBJ2-5; 11 positions match TRBD1. Germline V gene data show CDR1 as GTSNPN and CDR2 as SVGIG (reference sequence). Trimming removed 0 bases from V and 2 bases from J; junction bases left unmatched: 11. This CDR3 has 18 residues. CDR3 protein: CAWSVRGTGGFRQETQYF. The CDR3 region has the DNA TGTGCCTGGAGTGTACGCGGGACAGGGGGTTTTCGTCAAGAGACCCAGTACTTC.

The rearrangement links TRBV19 to TRBJ2-1; either TRBD1 or TRBD2 may fit D (5 bases each). V was trimmed by 10 bases and J by 1 base, leaving 14 bases between them. The germline gives CDR1 LNHDA, CDR2 SQIVND (reference sequence). The CDR3 spans 14 residues. Here the CDR3 reads CATGDRYSYNEQFF. CDR3 bases: TGTGCCACTGGGGACCGGTATTCCTACAATGAGCAGTTCTTC.

This clonotype was counted ten times or more. V is TRBV12-3 or TRBV12-4 and J is TRBJ2-4; the D is unclear. Trimming removed 1 base from V and 1 base from J, with 11 bases in between. The CDR3 runs 16 residues. CDR3 coding DNA: TGTGCCAGCAGTTTAGAGGGTTCGTTTGCCAAAAACATTCAGTACTTC. Amino acid sequence: CASSLEGSFAKNIQYF.

This clonotype has a count of ten or more. The chain combines TRBV20-1 with TRBJ2-7; TRBD2 matches 9 bases. Germline trimming cut 2 bases from V and 4 bases from J; bases unmatched to any gene: 6. Per the germline V gene, CDR1 is DFQATT and CDR2 is SNEGSKA (reference sequence). This CDR3 is built from 14 residues. In DNA, the CDR3 is TGCAGTGCTAGACGTAGCGGGAGCAGATACGAGCAGTACTTC. Protein product: CSARRSGSRYEQYF.

V usage is TRBV29-1 and J usage is TRBJ1-1; the D is unclear. The germline V gene has CDR1 SQVTM and CDR2 ANQGSEA. Trimming took off 0 bases at V and 7 bases at J, with 9 bases between the two ends. The CDR3 runs 12 residues. The CDR3 spells CSVEDLRNEAFF. The CDR3 nucleotides read TGCAGCGTTGAAGATTTGAGGAATGAAGCTTTCTTT.

This rearrangement joins TRBV10-3 to TRBJ2-7; 10 nucleotides line up with TRBD1. The CDR3 length is 13 residues. Germline CDR1 reads ENHRY; CDR2 reads SYGVKD. The V segment lost 9 bases and the J segment 3 bases; nucleotides outside the gene matches: 5. The CDR3 sequence is CAINGQGDYEQYF. In DNA form, the CDR3 reads TGTGCCATAAATGGACAGGGGGACTACGAGCAGTACTTC.